Listed here are 3 T cell receptor beta chains from one sample, sequenced in a study of siplizumab effects on memory and regulatory T cells. The assay was immunoSEQ multiplex PCR, and TCRdb's table has in-frame clones only and misses some. Of tens of thousands of clones in the sample, nearly 98% were seen once. The sequenced sample was naive CD8+ T cells sorted from blood. These receptors all stem from a human donor in good health.

The chain is built from TRBV27 and TRBJ1-5, with D unresolved. The CDR3 consists of 13 residues. CDR1 is MNHEY and CDR2 is SMNVEV in the germline V gene (reference sequence). The V and J ends lost 0 bases and 7 bases respectively, with 7 bases between them. The CDR3 nucleotides read TGTGCCAGCAGTTTATCGAGCCTCCAGCCCCAGCATTTT. Translated: CASSLSSLQPQHF.

V is TRBV19 and J is TRBJ2-6; D might be TRBD2 (6 bases). The V end was cut by 8 bases, the J end by 3 bases, with 11 bases between. The CDR3 is 14 amino acids. Germline assignment: CDR1 LNHDA and CDR2 SQIVND (reference sequence). The CDR3 DNA reads as TGTGCCAGTGAGGAGGGCCTTGGGGCCAACGTCCTGACTTTC. Translating it yields CASEEGLGANVLTF.

The chain employs TRBV5-6 and TRBJ2-5, with D hard to call. V was shortened by 5 bases and J by 2 bases, with 19 bases between the two germline ends. Per the germline V gene, CDR1 is SGHDT and CDR2 is YYEEEE. The CDR3 is made up of 16 amino acids. The CDR3 loop is CASSYLVGLFQETQYF. The CDR3 region has the DNA TGTGCCAGCAGTTACCTAGTAGGGCTATTTCAAGAGACCCAGTACTTC. The whole variable domain, filled in from reference TRBV5-6 and TRBJ2-5, reads DAGVTQSPTHLIKTRGQQVTLRCSPKSGHDTVSWYQQALGQGPQFIFQYYEEEERQRGNFPDRFSGHQFPNYSSELNVNALLLGDSALYLCASSYLVGLFQETQYFGPGTRLLVL.